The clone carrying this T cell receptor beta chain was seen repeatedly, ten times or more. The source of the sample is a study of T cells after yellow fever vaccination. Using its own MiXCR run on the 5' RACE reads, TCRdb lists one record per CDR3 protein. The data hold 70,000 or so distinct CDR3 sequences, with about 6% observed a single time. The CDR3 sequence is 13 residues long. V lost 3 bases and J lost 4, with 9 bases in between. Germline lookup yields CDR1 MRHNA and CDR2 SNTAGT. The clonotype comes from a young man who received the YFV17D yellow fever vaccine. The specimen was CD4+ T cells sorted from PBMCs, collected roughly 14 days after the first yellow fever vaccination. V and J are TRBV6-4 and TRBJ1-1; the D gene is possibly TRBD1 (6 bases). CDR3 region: CASSEVQGTEAFF. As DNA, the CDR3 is TGTGCCAGCAGTGAAGTACAGGGCACTGAAGCTTTCTTT.